This T cell receptor (beta chain) was sequenced during a study of regulatory T cells in long-lasting Graves disease. Study as a whole: Freshly diagnosed Graves' patients had used antithyroid drugs for under 3 months.

Stated time point: newly diagnosed GD, antithyroid drugs for less than 3 months. PBMC-extracted RNA yielded the TCR library. Researchers made TCR beta libraries by using iRepertoire HTBI primers and running Arm-PCR on CDR3 regions. TCRdb re-analysed the multiplex PCR reads in MiXCR, keeping a single row per CDR3 protein. The table has around 250,000 distinct CDR3 sequences, around a sixth seen once. Many counts were recorded for this clonotype. Germline CDR1 reads MGHRA; CDR2 reads YSYEKL. The V end was cut by 1 base, the J end by 4 bases, with 10 bases between. The CDR3 is 14 residues long. These data were also reused for a study on T cells in Graves' hyperthyroidism and ophthalmopathy. Per that paper: Patients were excluded for uncontrolled infection, other autoimmune disease, pregnancy or lactation. During a first-round RT-PCR of the TCR CDR3, the HTBI primer set was used.

The rearrangement links TRBV4-1 to TRBJ1-1, with D hard to call. The origin of this receptor is a woman aged 25 to 39 with Graves disease. The input for sequencing was peripheral blood mononuclear cells (PBMCs), taken at new diagnosis, from a patient treated with antithyroid drugs. CDR3 sequence reads: CASSQVSPSTEAFF. The DNA of the CDR3 is TGCGCCAGCAGCCAAGTCTCTCCTAGCACTGAAGCTTTCTTT.